Detailed here is one TCR beta chain. Its specificity is not known. Patients had residual fresh-frozen tumor tissue and more than two years of survival data. PBMC sampling occurred before vaccination, two weeks after the third dose, and at progression. These data belong to a study of glioma-infiltrating T cells after dendritic cell vaccination. Across the study: Glioblastoma patients came from Phase I and II dendritic cell vaccination trials.

The germline gives CDR1 SGHKS, CDR2 YYEKEE (reference sequence). This CDR3 spans 19 amino acids. The junction had 30 bases not matched to a gene; V was cut back by 6 bases and J by 9 bases. Assay: immunoSEQ multiplex PCR; the TCRdb copy retains only in-frame clones and omits some. Of tens of thousands of clones listed, 60% to 85% are singletons. Study-wide points: Higher pretreatment TIL content predicted longer progression-free time and survival.

The source is a human donor with glioblastoma. The material was blood, obtained before dendritic cell vaccination. The chain combines TRBV5-5 with TRBJ2-7, with TRBD2 identical over 7 bases. CDR3 coding DNA: TGTGCCAGCATCAATCGGGGGGAGGCGCCCGCAGGTCTTCTAGGTGCGCAGTACTTC. Translation gives CASINRGEAPAGLLGAQYF.